This TCR beta chain originates from a study of CD8+CD57+ T cells in acquired aplastic anemia (dated by TCRdb to 2016 to 2019). The study in broad terms: DNA extracted from sorted CD4+ and CD8+ cells had a mean of roughly 3 ug, with a range of 0.2 to 27.4 ug. An average of approximately 9.8 million reads for CD4+ cells and approximately 11 million reads for CD8+ cells was obtained from healthy donor samples. Overall study outcomes, separate from this receptor: Roughly 30 CD8+ CDR3 sequences were found to be shared between patients and controls, but these sequences appeared to be highly expressed in patients and within the immunodominant clones of the patients. No significant difference in CD8+ Simpson's diversity was found between patients and healthy controls (P=0.060).

In this study, sorted CD4+ and CD8+ T cells from the blood of healthy subjects and of severe aplastic anemia patients had their TCR repertoires deep-sequenced. Ficoll-Paque density gradient centrifugation was used to isolate peripheral blood mononuclear cells. CD4+ and CD8+ T cells were sorted by FACS or magnetic beads before DNA extraction. A note on this clonotype: What antigen it recognizes has not been identified. Base qualities are not at hand, and no much larger clone is one base apart.

TCR beta VDJ combination and CDR3 sequence profiling used genomic DNA as the template. An Illumina HiSeq 2000 was the platform used for TCR repertoire sequencing. In the source study's methods: TRBV/TRBJ rearrangement plots, CDR3 size and DJ length profiles, and Simpson's diversity index were used to evaluate the repertoires. The immunodominant clone was defined as the most abundant DNA sequence in deep sequencing data. CDR3 amino acid sequences were screened for sharing across subjects and were compared with published repertoires and the VDJdb database. TCRdb reprocessing: public reads trimmed at Q25 with fastp, clones called with MiXCR, in-frame beta chains kept. Under each unique CDR3 protein, matching rows form one entry showing the most common genes and DNA. The V and J calls reflect TCRdb's pipeline rather than the authors' work. Across this sample there are some 190,000 distinct CDR3 sequences, with approximately 45% seen only once. The ten largest clonotypes hold under 3.5% of the sample.

From a lookup of the germline V gene (reference sequence), CDR1 and CDR2 are DFQATT and SNEGSKA. Clipping removes 3 bases from V and 8 bases from J, with 3 as the unmatched junction base count. The CDR3 covers 12 residues, taking in both the cysteine and the phenylalanine. This entry keeps only the CDR3 DNA: 36 bases, framed from base 1. This TCR was sampled from a human donor in good health. The sequenced material came from sorted CD4+, CD8+, or CD8+CD57+ T cells (not recorded which) from PBMCs. The rearranged segments are TRBV20-1 and TRBJ2-7; 11 bases in between match TRBD1. The DNA sequence is given as TGCAGTGCTAGGTGGACAGGGGGCAAGCAGTACTTC. This is translated as CSARWTGGKQYF.